The 32 T cell receptor beta chains below were found in one sample sequenced in a study of control samples from healthy donors and cancer patients. The protocol was immunoSEQ multiplex PCR, while the TCRdb copy is restricted to in-frame clones and leaves out a portion. The sample carries under 200,000 clones, about nine tenths recorded once. The sequenced material came from blood. Receptors originate from a woman aged 25-40 years in good health.

J is TRBJ2-7 and V is TRBV19, with 8 bases aligning to TRBD2. There are 16 residues in the CDR3. Germline V CDR1 and CDR2: LNHDA, SQIVND (reference sequence). The junction had 4 bases not matched to a gene; V was cut back by 0 bases and J by 0 bases. The CDR3 here is CASSIDSGASSYEQYF. In nucleotides, the CDR3 is TGTGCCAGTAGTATAGATAGCGGGGCCAGCTCCTACGAGCAGTACTTC.

This clone was observed a few times. The CDR3 coding sequence is TGTGCCAGCAGCCCCGCTTTTTCTAGCGGGAGGGCCGAGACCCAGTACTTC. It yields the protein CASSPAFSSGRAETQYF. J is TRBJ2-5 and V is TRBV7-9; 12 bases align to TRBD2. Germline CDR1 is SEHNR and CDR2 is FQNEAQ (reference sequence). This CDR3 has 17 residues. After removal of 5 bases from V and 5 bases from J, the junction contained 12 bases not matched to a gene.

CDR3 nucleotides: TGTGCCAGCAGTTTCATCGGCGGGGGCCCCTATGGCTACACCTTC. This encodes CASSFIGGGPYGYTF. V is TRBV7-9 and J is TRBJ1-2; D may be TRBD1 (6 bases). CDR1 is SEHNR and CDR2 is FQNEAQ in the germline V gene (reference sequence). This CDR3 spans 15 amino acids. Trimming shortened V by 6 bases and J by 4 bases, and 18 bases separated the two germline ends.

This clone was picked up one time. V usage is TRBV6-1 and J usage is TRBJ2-7, with TRBD2 as a possible D gene (5 bases). CDR1 is MNHNS, CDR2 SASEGT, per germline. The CDR3 is 14 residues long. V lost 0 bases, J lost 0 bases, and 6 bases lay in between. CDR3 loop: CASSEAGLSYEQYF. The CDR3 bases are TGTGCCAGCAGTGAAGCCGGACTCTCCTACGAGCAGTACTTC.

The V and J genes are TRBV21-1 and TRBJ1-1; the table gives TRBD1 as D, unverified against the DNA. TRBV21-1 is a pseudogene locus. The CDR3 length is 13 residues. The CDR3 loop is CASSSPNRGEAFF. Here the CDR3 DNA reads TGTGCCAGCAGCAGCCCTAACAGGGGCGAAGCTTTCTTT.

The V gene is TRBV6-5, the J gene TRBJ1-2; D possibly corresponds to TRBD1 (5 bases). This CDR3 contains 16 residues. The germline V and J ends were trimmed by 4 bases and 2 bases, with 17 bases remaining between them. In germline, CDR1 is MNHEY, CDR2 SVGAGI. CDR3 residues: CASSSVRRGRNYGYTF. The CDR3 DNA follows: TGTGCCAGCAGTTCCGTGAGGAGGGGCCGAAACTATGGCTACACCTTC.

A word on this clone: Other DNA sequences from this sample encode an identical CDR3 as well. V usage is TRBV6-1 and J usage is TRBJ2-7; 9 positions match TRBD2. CDR1 is MNHNS and CDR2 is SASEGT in the germline V gene. The V and J ends lost 1 base and 2 bases, in that order; junction bases with no gene match: 3. This CDR3 is 15 amino acids long. As DNA, the CDR3 is TGTGCCAGCAGTGAAGTGTTAGCGGGGGCCTACGAGCAGTACTTC. Its protein product is CASSEVLAGAYEQYF.

CDR3 loop: CASSSGLAGGGETQYF. In DNA form, the CDR3 reads TGTGCCAGCAGCTCCGGGCTAGCGGGAGGGGGAGAGACCCAGTACTTC. The chain is built from TRBV7-9 and TRBJ2-5; TRBD2 aligns across 12 bases. CDR1 is SEHNR and CDR2 is FQNEAQ in the germline V gene (reference sequence). The CDR3 has 16 residues. V gave up 4 bases and J gave up 4 bases; unmatched junction bases: 7. The variable domain in full, with the rest retrieved from reference TRBV7-9 and TRBJ2-5, is DTGVSQNPRHKITKRGQNVTFRCDPISEHNRLYWYRQTLGQGPEFLTYFQNEAQLEKSRLLSDRFSAERPKGSFSTLEIQRTEQGDSAMYLCASSSGLAGGGETQYFGPGTRLLVL.

The gene calls are TRBV19 and TRBJ2-1; 13 bases agree with TRBD2. The V segment lost 5 bases and the J segment 7 bases; nucleotides outside the gene matches: 5. The CDR3 covers 15 residues. Germline CDR1 is LNHDA and CDR2 is SQIVND (reference sequence). The CDR3 region has the DNA TGTGCCAGTAGTGTACTAGCGGGGGGGTCTAATGAGCAGTTCTTC. It translates to CASSVLAGGSNEQFF.

This clone is a singleton in its sample. V usage is TRBV18 and J usage is TRBJ1-4, with TRBD1 matching 10 bases. Germline V lookup: CDR1 KGHSH, CDR2 LQKENI. After removal of 1 base from V and 2 bases from J, the junction contained 7 bases not matched to a gene. CDR3 length: 18 residues. In DNA, the CDR3 is TGTGCCAGCTCACCACGGACAGGGGGATTTACCACTAATGAAAAACTGTTTTTT. It is translated as CASSPRTGGFTTNEKLFF.

This clone appeared a few times. The chain uses TRBV6-1 and TRBJ2-5, with 7 bases aligning to TRBD1. The germline gives CDR1 MNHNS, CDR2 SASEGT. This CDR3 has 15 amino acids. J was trimmed by 0 bases and V by 0 bases; bases with no gene match: 1. The CDR3 loop is CASSEATGDQETQYF. CDR3 DNA sequence: TGTGCCAGCAGTGAAGCCACAGGGGACCAAGAGACCCAGTACTTC.

CDR3 bases: TGTGCCAGCAGTGACTCGCCGGAGGGAGATACGCAGTATTTT. It translates to CASSDSPEGDTQYF. The chain carries TRBV6-4 and TRBJ2-3; D may be TRBD2 (6 bases). The CDR3 runs 14 residues. In germline, CDR1 is MRHNA, CDR2 SNTAGT. V was pared by 0 bases and J by 5 bases, with 9 bases between.

The chain uses TRBV10-3 and TRBJ1-1, with TRBD1 matching 10 bases. From germline, CDR1 is ENHRY and CDR2 SYGVKD. The CDR3 covers 13 residues. V shed 4 bases and J 6 bases; nucleotides not matched to a gene: 2. The CDR3 loop reads CAISGDRGPEAFF. The DNA of the CDR3 is TGTGCCATCAGTGGAGACAGGGGGCCTGAAGCTTTCTTT.

This clone came up once. The chain links TRBV14 to TRBJ1-3; D might be TRBD1 (5 bases). V gave up 2 bases and J gave up 1 base, with 6 bases separating them. This CDR3 spans 14 amino acids. Germline-derived CDR1 and CDR2 are SGHDN and FVKESK. The chain's CDR3 is CASSQQGSGNTIYF. CDR3 in DNA: TGTGCCAGCAGCCAACAGGGATCTGGAAACACCATATATTTT.

This clone was observed once. The chain carries TRBV18 and TRBJ2-3; D remains ambiguous. The CDR3 is made up of 14 amino acids. V lost 1 base to trimming and J lost 5 bases, with 10 bases between them. The germline V gene encodes CDR1 KGHSH and CDR2 LQKENI. The CDR3 DNA reads TGTGCCAGCTCACCACAGGGTAATGGAGATACGCAGTATTTT. Translating it yields CASSPQGNGDTQYF.

A remark on this clone: Other nucleotide sequences from this sample produce the same CDR3. The rearrangement joins TRBV11-2 to TRBJ1-1, with 8 nucleotides matching TRBD1. V was clipped by 7 bases and J by 5 bases; unmatched bases: 9. The germline gives CDR1 SGHAT, CDR2 FQNNGV. The CDR3 spans 14 residues. CDR3 sequence reads: CASTQNRGNTEAFF. DNA for the CDR3: TGTGCCAGCACGCAGAACAGGGGGAATACTGAAGCTTTCTTT.

This chain joins TRBV6-2 or TRBV6-3 and TRBJ1-5; D is ambiguous. Germline loops: CDR1 MNHEY, CDR2 SVGEGT. V was trimmed by 4 bases and J by 0 bases, leaving 4 bases between them. This CDR3 has 13 amino acids. The CDR3 loop reads CASSSNSNQPQHF. For the CDR3, the DNA is TGTGCCAGCAGTTCCAATAGCAATCAGCCCCAGCATTTT.

This CDR3 reads CASSLFLTGELFF. The CDR3, as DNA: TGTGCCAGCAGTTTGTTCTTGACCGGGGAGCTGTTTTTT. The chain employs TRBV12-3 or TRBV12-4 and TRBJ2-2, with D uncertain. The CDR3 consists of 13 residues. V gave up 3 bases and J gave up 5 bases, with 7 bases separating them.

V is TRBV4-1 and J is TRBJ2-4, with 16 bases that match TRBD2. The CDR3 spans 18 residues. The germline gives CDR1 MGHRA, CDR2 YSYEKL. V dropped 3 bases and J dropped 2; count of bases not matched to a gene: 4. The CDR3 here is CASSQGLAGGRSKNIQYF. CDR3 nucleotide sequence: TGCGCCAGCAGCCAGGGACTAGCGGGGGGGCGGTCCAAAAACATTCAGTACTTC.

This clone has only one observation. The chain uses TRBV5-1 and TRBJ2-3; D gene unclear. Trimming removed 3 bases from V and 0 bases from J, with 8 bases in between. Germline V gene sequence: CDR1 SGHRS, CDR2 YFSETQ. The CDR3 spans 14 residues. CDR3 protein: CASSSLPSTDTQYF. The CDR3 bases are TGCGCCAGCAGCTCACTACCGAGCACAGATACGCAGTATTTT.

The chain has TRBV3-1 (or the pseudogene TRBV3-2) and TRBJ2-1; TRBD2 aligns across 11 bases. The CDR3 consists of 16 residues. CDR1 is LGHDT, CDR2 YNNKEL, per germline (reference sequence). V lost 0 bases and J lost 3; bases outside the gene matches: 1. For the CDR3, the DNA is TGTGCCAGCAGCCAAGATCTAGCGGGGGGCTACAATGAGCAGTTCTTC. Translation gives CASSQDLAGGYNEQFF.

This rearrangement joins TRBV2 to TRBJ1-5, with D tentatively TRBD1 (5 bases). The CDR3 totals 14 residues. Germline CDR1 SNHLY, CDR2 FYNNEI. Between the trimmed V and J ends, which lost 5 bases and 3 bases, there was a span of 11 bases. This CDR3 reads CASSPDNANQPQHF. CDR3 nucleotides: TGTGCCAGCAGTCCGGACAACGCCAATCAGCCCCAGCATTTT.

The CDR3 region is CASSQETRNTEAFF. The CDR3 DNA sequence: TGTGCCAGCAGCCAAGAGACACGGAACACTGAAGCTTTCTTT. The V call is TRBV4-2, the J call TRBJ1-1; the D is unclear. Trimming took 0 bases from V and 1 from J, leaving 6 bases between them. CDR1 and CDR2 (germline): LGHNA, YNFKEQ. The CDR3 has 14 amino acids.

This clone has a single count. V usage is TRBV6-6 and J usage is TRBJ1-2; 7 bases fit TRBD1. Germline V gives CDR1 MNHNY, CDR2 SVGAGI (reference sequence). After removal of 2 bases from V and 5 bases from J, the junction contained 2 bases not matched to a gene. The CDR3 totals 13 residues. CDR3 sequence: CASSYDREYGYTF. In DNA, the CDR3 is TGTGCCAGCAGTTACGACAGGGAGTATGGCTACACCTTC.

The chain has TRBV27 and TRBJ2-7; 8 bases align to TRBD1. The CDR3 length is 15 residues. Germline loops: CDR1 MNHEY, CDR2 SMNVEV (reference sequence). J gave up 3 bases and V 7 bases, and 11 bases lay outside the gene matches. This CDR3 reads CASTRQGAKIYEQYF. In nucleotides, the CDR3 is TGTGCCAGCACCCGGCAGGGGGCGAAAATCTACGAGCAGTACTTC.

The chain links TRBV9 to TRBJ2-5; possible D gene TRBD1, 5 bases. This CDR3 comprises 15 residues. The V and J ends lost 0 bases and 5 bases respectively, with 14 bases between them. Germline loops: CDR1 SGDLS, CDR2 YYNGEE. The CDR3 sequence: CASSVVGQGQETQYF. The CDR3 DNA is TGTGCCAGCAGCGTAGTGGGTCAGGGCCAGGAGACCCAGTACTTC.

Concerning this clone itself: In the same sample, other DNA sequences code for this CDR3. This rearrangement joins TRBV7-2 to TRBJ1-3; D call uncertain. This CDR3 is built from 14 residues. CDR1 is SGHTA, CDR2 FQGNSA, per germline. V gave up 1 base and J gave up 1 base, with 5 bases separating them. CDR3 amino acids: CASSLGPSGNTIYF. The DNA of the CDR3 is TGTGCCAGCAGCTTAGGGCCATCTGGAAACACCATATATTTT. Full variable domain (missing parts from reference TRBV7-2 and TRBJ1-3): GAGVSQSPSNKVTEKGKDVELRCDPISGHTALYWYRQSLGQGLEFLIYFQGNSAPDKSGLPSDRFSAERTGGSVSTLTIQRTQQEDSAVYLCASSLGPSGNTIYFGEGSWLTVV.

This chain connects TRBV27 to TRBJ2-3, with TRBD2 matching over 9 bases. J gave up 5 bases and V 1 base, and 4 bases lay outside the gene matches. This CDR3 comprises 15 residues. In germline, CDR1 is MNHEY, CDR2 SMNVEV (reference sequence). The CDR3 protein is CASSLWLAGIDTQYF. Written as DNA, the CDR3 is TGTGCCAGCAGTTTATGGCTAGCGGGAATAGATACGCAGTATTTT.

The chain joins TRBV2 to TRBJ1-2, with a possible D match to TRBD1 (6 bases). The CDR3 consists of 17 residues. The germline gives CDR1 SNHLY, CDR2 FYNNEI. Trimming took off 5 bases at V and 5 bases at J, with 24 bases between the two ends. CDR3 nucleotides: TGTGCCAGCAGTCCCTCTACTCCCGACAGGCTCCTTTATGGCTACACCTTC. This translates into CASSPSTPDRLLYGYTF.

This clone was seen just once. The rearrangement links TRBV24-1 to TRBJ2-1; 10 nucleotides align to TRBD2. J gave up 7 bases and V 0 bases, and 5 bases lay outside the gene matches. Germline V lookup: CDR1 KGHDR, CDR2 SFDVKD. The CDR3 has 16 amino acids. For the CDR3, the DNA is TGTGCCACCAGTGATTTGTCCAGCGGGAGGGCTAATGAGCAGTTCTTC. It translates to CATSDLSSGRANEQFF.

This sequence joins TRBV7-9 and TRBJ2-7, with a possible D match to TRBD1 (6 bases). The V and J ends lost 6 bases and 5 bases respectively, with 14 bases between them. The CDR3 extends over 13 amino acids. In germline, CDR1 is SEHNR, CDR2 FQNEAQ (reference sequence). This CDR3 reads CASRPTGGHEQYF. In nucleotides, the CDR3 is TGTGCCAGCAGGCCGACAGGTGGACACGAGCAGTACTTC.

The chain links TRBV7-9 to TRBJ2-2; 12 nucleotides match TRBD2. Trimming took 4 bases from V and 7 from J; bases not matched to a gene: 16. Germline V gene lookup returns CDR1 SEHNR and CDR2 FQNEAQ (reference sequence). The CDR3 loop spans 19 amino acids. CDR3 nucleotide sequence: TGTGCCAGCAGCTCCGGGACAGGGCGACTAGCGGGAGATCACGGGGAGCTGTTTTTT. The encoded protein is CASSSGTGRLAGDHGELFF.